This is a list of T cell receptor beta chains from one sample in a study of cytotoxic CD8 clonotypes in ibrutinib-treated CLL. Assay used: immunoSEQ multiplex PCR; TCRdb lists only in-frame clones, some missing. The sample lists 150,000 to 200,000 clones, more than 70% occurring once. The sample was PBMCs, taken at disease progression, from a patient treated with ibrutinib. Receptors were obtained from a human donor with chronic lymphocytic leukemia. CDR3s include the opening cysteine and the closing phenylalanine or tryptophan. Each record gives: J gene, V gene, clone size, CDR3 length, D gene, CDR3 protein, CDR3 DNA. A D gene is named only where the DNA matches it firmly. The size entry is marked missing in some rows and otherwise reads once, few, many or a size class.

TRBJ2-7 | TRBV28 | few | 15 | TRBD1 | CASSSTGGVSYEQYF | TGTGCCAGCAGTTCGACAGGGGGTGTCTCCTACGAGCAGTACTTC
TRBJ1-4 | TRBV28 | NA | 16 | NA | CASSPPTRVGNEKLFF | TGTGCCAGCAGTCCACCTACTAGGGTTGGTAATGAAAAACTGTTTTTT
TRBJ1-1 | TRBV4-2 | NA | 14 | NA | CASSPLMTDTEAFF | TGTGCCAGCAGCCCTCTGATGACGGACACTGAAGCTTTCTTT
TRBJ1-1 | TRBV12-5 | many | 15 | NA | CASGLVLGRNTEAFF | TGTGCTAGTGGTTTGGTACTTGGGAGAAACACTGAAGCTTTCTTT
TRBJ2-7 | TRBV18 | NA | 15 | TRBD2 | CASSPVLAGVYEQYF | TGTGCCAGCTCACCCGTACTAGCGGGAGTCTACGAGCAGTACTTC
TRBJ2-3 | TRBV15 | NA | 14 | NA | CATRELGRTDTQYF | TGTGCCACCAGGGAGTTGGGGCGCACAGATACGCAGTATTTT
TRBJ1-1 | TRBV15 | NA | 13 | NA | CATSLRRNTEAFF | TGTGCCACCAGCCTAAGGCGAAACACTGAAGCTTTCTTT
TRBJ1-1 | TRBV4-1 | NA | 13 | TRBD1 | CASSLQGDTEAFF | TGCGCCAGCAGCCTACAGGGGGACACTGAAGCTTTCTTT
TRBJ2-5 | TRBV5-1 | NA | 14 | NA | CASSPIYGGETQYF | TGCGCCAGCAGTCCAATCTATGGAGGGGAGACCCAGTACTTC
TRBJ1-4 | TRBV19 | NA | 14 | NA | CASSPTGTNEKLFF | TGTGCCAGTAGTCCTACAGGGACTAATGAAAAACTGTTTTTT
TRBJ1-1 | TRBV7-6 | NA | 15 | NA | CASSLGQGEYTEAFF | TGTGCCAGCAGCTTAGGTCAGGGCGAGTACACTGAAGCTTTCTTT
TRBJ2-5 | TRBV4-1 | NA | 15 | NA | CASSQDLGNQETQYF | TGCGCCAGCAGCCAAGATTTGGGTAACCAAGAGACCCAGTACTTC
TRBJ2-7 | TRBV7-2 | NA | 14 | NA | CASSLAELLNEQYF | TGTGCCAGCAGCTTAGCGGAATTGCTGAACGAGCAGTACTTC
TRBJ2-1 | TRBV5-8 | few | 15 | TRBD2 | CASSLGLAGGNEQFF | TGTGCCAGCAGCCTGGGACTAGCGGGAGGTAATGAGCAGTTCTTC
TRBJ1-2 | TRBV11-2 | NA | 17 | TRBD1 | CASSLAVEVTGGLGYTF | TGTGCCAGCAGCTTAGCGGTGGAGGTGACAGGGGGCCTTGGCTACACCTTC
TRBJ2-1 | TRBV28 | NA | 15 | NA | CASAFPKGTHNEQFF | TGTGCCAGCGCATTCCCAAAGGGGACGCACAATGAGCAGTTCTTC
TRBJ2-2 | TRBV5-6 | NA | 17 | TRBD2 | CASSLAATSGSTGELFF | TGTGCCAGCAGCTTGGCGGCAACTAGCGGGAGTACCGGGGAGCTGTTTTTT
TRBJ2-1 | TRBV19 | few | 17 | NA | CASSIESGTYSYNEQFF | TGTGCCAGTAGTATAGAGTCAGGGACCTACTCCTACAATGAGCAGTTCTTC
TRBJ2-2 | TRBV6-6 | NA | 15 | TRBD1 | CASSYGTANTGELFF | TGTGCCAGCAGTTACGGGACAGCGAACACCGGGGAGCTGTTTTTT
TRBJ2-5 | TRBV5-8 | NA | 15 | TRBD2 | CASSYSGGEVETQYF | TGTGCCAGCAGTTATTCGGGGGGGGAAGTAGAGACCCAGTACTTC
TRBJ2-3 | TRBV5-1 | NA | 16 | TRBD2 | CASSLKSGTSTDTQYF | TGCGCCAGCAGCTTAAAGAGCGGGACCAGCACAGATACGCAGTATTTT
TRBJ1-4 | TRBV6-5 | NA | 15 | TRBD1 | CASSYSTGVGEKLFF | TGTGCCAGCAGTTACTCGACAGGGGTAGGGGAAAAACTGTTTTTT
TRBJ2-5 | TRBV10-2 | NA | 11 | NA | CASRAVGTQYF | TGCGCCAGCCGAGCAGTGGGGACCCAGTACTTC
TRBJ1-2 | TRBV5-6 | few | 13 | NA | CASSPGDLYGYTF | TGTGCCAGCAGCCCGGGGGACCTCTATGGCTACACCTTC
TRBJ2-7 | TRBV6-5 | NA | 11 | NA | CASQRDFEQYF | TGTGCCAGCCAGCGTGATTTCGAGCAGTACTTC
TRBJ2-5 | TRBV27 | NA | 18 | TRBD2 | CASSLGGELAGAQETQYF | TGTGCCAGCAGTTTGGGGGGGGAGCTAGCGGGAGCGCAAGAGACCCAGTACTTC
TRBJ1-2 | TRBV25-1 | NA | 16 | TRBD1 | CASSDPNRGGNNGYTF | TGTGCCAGCAGTGACCCCAACAGGGGTGGGAATAATGGCTACACCTTC
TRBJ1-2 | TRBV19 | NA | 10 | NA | CASSIRGYTF | TGTGCCAGTAGTATTAGGGGCTACACCTTC
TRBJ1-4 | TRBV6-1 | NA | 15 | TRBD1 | CASSPYRGWDEKLFF | TGTGCCAGCAGCCCATACAGGGGGTGGGATGAAAAACTGTTTTTT
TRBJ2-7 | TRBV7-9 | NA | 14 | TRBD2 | CASSPIAGAYEQYF | TGTGCCAGCAGCCCAATAGCGGGGGCCTACGAGCAGTACTTC
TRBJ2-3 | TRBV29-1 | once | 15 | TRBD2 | CSVGEAGGLADTQYF | TGCAGCGTTGGGGAGGCGGGGGGTTTAGCAGATACGCAGTATTTT
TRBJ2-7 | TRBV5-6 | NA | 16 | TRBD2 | CASSFRPSGSTYEQYF | TGTGCCAGCAGCTTCCGACCTAGCGGGTCTACCTACGAGCAGTACTTC